This TCR beta chain comes out of a study of regulatory T cells. Points from the study as a whole: Hydrophobic residues at CDR3 positions 6 and 7 were enriched in conventional CD4+ T cells of CD3G-deficient patients.

Primers: 52 TRBV forward and 13 TRBJ reverse. Assay: immunoSEQ multiplex PCR; the TCRdb copy retains only in-frame clones and omits some. The sample has tens of thousands of clones, 89% seen once. The V gene lost 6 bases and the J gene lost 11 bases, with 14 bases spanning the gap. The CDR3 contains 12 residues. CDR1 and CDR2 (germline): MDHEN, SYDVKM. Worth noting for this clone: Its antigen remains unidentified.

The V gene is TRBV28, the J gene TRBJ2-1; possibly TRBD1 for D (6 bases). The sequence was collected from a person between 18 and 30 years old with CD3G deficiency. Specimen: conventional CD4+ T cells sorted from blood. The CDR3 coding sequence is TGTGCCAGCAGCCCAAGGCAGGGGCAGCAGTTCTTC. Translating it yields CASSPRQGQQFF.